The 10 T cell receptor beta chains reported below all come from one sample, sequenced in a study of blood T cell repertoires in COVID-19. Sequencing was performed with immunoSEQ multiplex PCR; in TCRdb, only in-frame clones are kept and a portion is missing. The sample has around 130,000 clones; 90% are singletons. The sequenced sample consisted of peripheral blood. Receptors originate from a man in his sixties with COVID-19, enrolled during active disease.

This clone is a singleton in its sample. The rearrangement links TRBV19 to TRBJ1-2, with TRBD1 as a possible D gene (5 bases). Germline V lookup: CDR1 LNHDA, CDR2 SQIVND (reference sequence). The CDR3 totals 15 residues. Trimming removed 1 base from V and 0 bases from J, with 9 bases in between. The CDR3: CASSIALTANYGYTF. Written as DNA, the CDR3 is TGTGCCAGTAGTATAGCTCTGACAGCTAACTATGGCTACACCTTC.

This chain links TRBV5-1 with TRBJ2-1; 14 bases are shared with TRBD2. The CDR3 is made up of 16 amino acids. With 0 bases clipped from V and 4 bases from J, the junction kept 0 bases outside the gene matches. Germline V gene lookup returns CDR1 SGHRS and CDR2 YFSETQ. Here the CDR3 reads CASSLGLAGGYNEQFF. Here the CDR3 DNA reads TGCGCCAGCAGCTTGGGACTAGCGGGAGGGTACAATGAGCAGTTCTTC.

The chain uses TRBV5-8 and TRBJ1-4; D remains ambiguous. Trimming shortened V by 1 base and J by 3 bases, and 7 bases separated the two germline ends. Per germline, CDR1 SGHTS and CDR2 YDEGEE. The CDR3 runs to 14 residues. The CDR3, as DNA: TGTGCCAGCAGCTTGCGGGATCCTAATGAAAAACTGTTTTTT. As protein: CASSLRDPNEKLFF.

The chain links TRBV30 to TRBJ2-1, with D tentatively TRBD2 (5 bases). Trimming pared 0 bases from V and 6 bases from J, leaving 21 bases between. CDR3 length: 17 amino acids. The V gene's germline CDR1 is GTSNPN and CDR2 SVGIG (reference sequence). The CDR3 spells CAWSVGGPSPSSNEQFF. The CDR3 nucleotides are TGTGCCTGGAGTGTAGGCGGGCCTAGCCCCTCGAGCAATGAGCAGTTCTTC.

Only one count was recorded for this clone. The CDR3 DNA is TGTGCCAGCAGTGTACAGATTAATTCACCCCTCCACTTT. Its translation: CASSVQINSPLHF. The chain combines TRBV6-4 with TRBJ1-6; D ambiguous. CDR1 and CDR2 (germline): MRHNA, SNTAGT. The CDR3 runs to 13 residues. Trimming took 4 bases from V and 6 from J, leaving 7 bases between them.

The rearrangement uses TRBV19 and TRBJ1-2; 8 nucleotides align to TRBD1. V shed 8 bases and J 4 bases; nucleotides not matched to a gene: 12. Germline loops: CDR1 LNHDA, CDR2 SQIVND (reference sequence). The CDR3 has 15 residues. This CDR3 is CASAGEAGGGYGYTF. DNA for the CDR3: TGTGCCAGTGCCGGAGAAGCAGGGGGCGGCTATGGCTACACCTTC.

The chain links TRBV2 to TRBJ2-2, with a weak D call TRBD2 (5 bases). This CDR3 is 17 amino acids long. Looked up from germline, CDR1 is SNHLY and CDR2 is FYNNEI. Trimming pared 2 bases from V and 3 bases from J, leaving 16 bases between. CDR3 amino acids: CASSESGGPGDTGELFF. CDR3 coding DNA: TGTGCCAGCAGTGAATCGGGCGGGCCCGGGGACACCGGGGAGCTGTTTTTT.

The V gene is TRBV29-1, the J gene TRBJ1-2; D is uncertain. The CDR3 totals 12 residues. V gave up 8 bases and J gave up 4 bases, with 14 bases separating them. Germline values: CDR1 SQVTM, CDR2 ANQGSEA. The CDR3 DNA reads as TGCAGCCTGAGGACCGGGAGCTATGGCTACACCTTC. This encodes CSLRTGSYGYTF.

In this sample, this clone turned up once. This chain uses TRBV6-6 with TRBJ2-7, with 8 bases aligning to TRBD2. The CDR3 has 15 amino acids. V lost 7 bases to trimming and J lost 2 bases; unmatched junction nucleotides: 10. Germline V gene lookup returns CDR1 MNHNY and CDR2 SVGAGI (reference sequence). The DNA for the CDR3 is TGTGCCAGCAAGTCTTTAGCGGGACCCACCTACGAGCAGTACTTC. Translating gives CASKSLAGPTYEQYF.

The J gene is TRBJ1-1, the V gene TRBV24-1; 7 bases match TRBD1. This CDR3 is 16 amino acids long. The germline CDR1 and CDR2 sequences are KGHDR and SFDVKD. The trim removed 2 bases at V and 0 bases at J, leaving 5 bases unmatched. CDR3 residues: CATSDSRQGMNTEAFF. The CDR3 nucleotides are TGTGCCACCAGTGATTCGCGACAGGGCATGAACACTGAAGCTTTCTTT.